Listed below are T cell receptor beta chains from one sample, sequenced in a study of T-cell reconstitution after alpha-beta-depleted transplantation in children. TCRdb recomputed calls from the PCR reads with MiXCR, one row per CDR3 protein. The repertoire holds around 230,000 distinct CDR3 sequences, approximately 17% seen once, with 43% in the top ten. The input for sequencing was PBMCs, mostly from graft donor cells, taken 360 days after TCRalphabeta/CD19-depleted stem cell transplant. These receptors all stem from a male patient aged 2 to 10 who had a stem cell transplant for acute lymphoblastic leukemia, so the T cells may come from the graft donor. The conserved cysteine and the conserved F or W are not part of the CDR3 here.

ASSPLGAGDTEAF | TRBJ1-1 | 13 | TRBV18
ASSPGWWGQGGDTEAF | TRBJ1-1 | 16 | TRBV5-1
ASRGTGNQPQH | TRBJ1-5 | 11 | TRBV12-3/TRBV12-4
ASSLNQVGTEAF | TRBJ1-1 | 12 | TRBV7-2
ASVNIGELF | TRBJ2-2 | 9 | TRBV2
ASSKKDRRGQGTQY | TRBJ2-3 | 14 | TRBV21-1
ATSYRQGAGANVLT | TRBJ2-6 | 14 | TRBV15
ASSLWGGGGNQPQH | TRBJ1-5 | 14 | TRBV28
ASSFSTGGGETQY | TRBJ2-5 | 13 | TRBV12-3/TRBV12-4
ASDPRSGGGTGELF | TRBJ2-2 | 14 | TRBV5-1
ASSTRSGGGANQPQH | TRBJ1-5 | 15 | TRBV21-1
ASSDNFQETQY | TRBJ2-5 | 11 | TRBV5-6
ASSLGSGRNTDTQY | TRBJ2-3 | 14 | TRBV5-1
ASSQGTASNQPQH | TRBJ1-5 | 13 | TRBV5-1
ASSRSRGPTGELF | TRBJ2-2 | 13 | TRBV6-1
ASSYSARLEQY | TRBJ2-7 | 11 | TRBV6-5
ASSWGLAGANVLT | TRBJ2-6 | 13 | TRBV5-1
SASPLVGGGNEQF | TRBJ2-1 | 13 | TRBV20-1
ASSPDSPRGTDTQY | TRBJ2-3 | 14 | TRBV6-1
AIKDTGNNEQF | TRBJ2-1 | 11 | TRBV10-3
ASSPGTPVGNEQY | TRBJ2-7 | 13 | TRBV7-2
ASSLGTSGRVYEQY | TRBJ2-7 | 14 | TRBV12-3/TRBV12-4
ASSATVNTEAF | TRBJ1-1 | 11 | TRBV6-4
ASSQDISGTLH | TRBJ1-6 | 11 | TRBV4-3
SVEIDATNEKLF | TRBJ1-4 | 12 | TRBV29-1
ASSYGGEGQQF | TRBJ2-1 | 11 | TRBV7-2
ASSQHLPSDVGDTQY | TRBJ2-3 | 15 | TRBV4-2
ASSTGVMNTEAF | TRBJ1-1 | 12 | TRBV27
ASSFHYTGELF | TRBJ2-2 | 11 | TRBV6-2/TRBV6-3
ASSPMLETQY | TRBJ2-5 | 10 | TRBV18
ASSPPDLWFPEQY | TRBJ2-7 | 13 | TRBV28
SVQTSDEQY | TRBJ2-7 | 9 | TRBV29-1
ATSRDQDSQPQH | TRBJ1-5 | 12 | TRBV15
ASSLFGGSLH | TRBJ1-6 | 10 | TRBV7-2
ASSVEGHSGANVLT | TRBJ2-6 | 14 | TRBV9